This T cell receptor (beta chain) was identified in a study of blood T cell repertoires in COVID-19. This CDR3 has 13 residues. V was clipped by 4 bases and J by 2 bases, with 8 bases between them. Points on this clone: The same CDR3 is also encoded by other DNA sequences in this sample.

Generated by immunoSEQ multiplex PCR, the TCRdb table keeps only in-frame clones and is missing some. The table shows 150,000 or so clones, with roughly four fifths occurring only once. The source is a woman in her forties or fifties with active or convalescent COVID-19. The sequenced sample was peripheral blood. The chain combines TRBV12-3 or TRBV12-4 with TRBJ1-1; D ambiguous. CDR3 nucleotides: TGTGCCAGCAGTTCTCAGTTAAACACTGAAGCTTTCTTT. This encodes CASSSQLNTEAFF.